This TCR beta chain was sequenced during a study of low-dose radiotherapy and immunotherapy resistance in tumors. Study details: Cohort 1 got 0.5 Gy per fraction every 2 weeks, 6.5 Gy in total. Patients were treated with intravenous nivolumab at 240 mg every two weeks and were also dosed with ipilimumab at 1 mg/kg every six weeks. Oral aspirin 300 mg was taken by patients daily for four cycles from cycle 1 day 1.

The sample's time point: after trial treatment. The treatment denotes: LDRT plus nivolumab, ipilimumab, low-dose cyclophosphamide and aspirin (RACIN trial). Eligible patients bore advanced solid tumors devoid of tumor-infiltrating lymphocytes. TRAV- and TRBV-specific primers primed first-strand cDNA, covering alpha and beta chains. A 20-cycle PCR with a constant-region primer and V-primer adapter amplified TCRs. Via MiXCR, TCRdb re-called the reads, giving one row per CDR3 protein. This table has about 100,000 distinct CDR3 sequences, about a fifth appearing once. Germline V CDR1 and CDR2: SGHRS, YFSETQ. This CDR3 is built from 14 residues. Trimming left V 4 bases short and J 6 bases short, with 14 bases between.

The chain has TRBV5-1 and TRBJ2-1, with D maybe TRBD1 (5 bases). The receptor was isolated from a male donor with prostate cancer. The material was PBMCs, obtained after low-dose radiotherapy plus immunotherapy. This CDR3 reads CASSTGASGNEQFF. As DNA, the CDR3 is TGCGCCAGCAGCACTGGGGCGAGTGGCAATGAGCAGTTCTTC. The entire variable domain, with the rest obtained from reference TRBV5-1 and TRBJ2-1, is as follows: KAGVTQTPRYLIKTRGQQVTLSCSPISGHRSVSWYQQTPGQGLQFLFEYFSETQRNKGNFPGRFSGRQFSNSRSEMNVSTLELGDSALYLCASSTGASGNEQFFGPGTRLTVL.